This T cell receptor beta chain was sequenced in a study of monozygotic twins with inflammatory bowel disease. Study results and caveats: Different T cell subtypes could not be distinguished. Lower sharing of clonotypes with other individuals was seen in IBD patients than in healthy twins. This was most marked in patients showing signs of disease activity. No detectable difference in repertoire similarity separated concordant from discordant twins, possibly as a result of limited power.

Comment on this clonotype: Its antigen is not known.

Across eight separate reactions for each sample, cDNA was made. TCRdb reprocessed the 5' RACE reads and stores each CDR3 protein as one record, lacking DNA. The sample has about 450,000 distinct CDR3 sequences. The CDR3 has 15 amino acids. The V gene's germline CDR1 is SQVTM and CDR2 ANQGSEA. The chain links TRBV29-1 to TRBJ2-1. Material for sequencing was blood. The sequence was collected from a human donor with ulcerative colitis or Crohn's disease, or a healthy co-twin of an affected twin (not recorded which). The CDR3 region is CSVDRGRSSYNEQFF.